This TCR beta chain was captured by sequencing in a study of shared clonotypes between healthy human individuals. In the authors' workflow: As immunoSEQ supplied junction-only sequences (without quality scores), filtering differed. The assay was immunoSEQ multiplex PCR, and TCRdb's table has in-frame clones only and misses some. V, J and clone size reflect that table, while D and trimming were determined from the DNA. Among 400,000 to 600,000 clones listed, 90% to 97% were seen once. The sample taken for sequencing was naive CD4+ T cells sorted from blood. Subset here: CD45RA+ positively selected. This sequence originates from a woman aged 25 to 39 in good health.

DNA of the CDR3: TGTGCCAGCAGCCGACGGGATAACTATGGCTACACCTTC. This translates into CASSRRDNYGYTF. This chain uses TRBV4-2 with TRBJ1-2; D ambiguous. Looked up from germline, CDR1 is LGHNA and CDR2 is YNFKEQ. V lost 4 bases, J lost 1 base, and 7 bases lay in between. The CDR3 has 13 amino acids.